The 24 T cell receptor beta chains below were found in one sample sequenced in a study of Graves' ophthalmopathy and Graves' hyperthyroidism. Transcripts of RNA were the source for amplifying TCR beta CDR3 regions. HTBI primers were used in a first-round RT-PCR, which preceded a second-round multiplex PCR. TCRdb re-called the multiplex PCR reads through MiXCR, storing one row per CDR3 protein. The sample has 450,000 to 600,000 distinct CDR3 sequences, 35% to 40% seen once. Material: peripheral blood or thyroid tissue (not recorded which). The receptors shown here come from an adult man with Graves' hyperthyroidism.

The chain joins TRBV29-1 to TRBJ2-7, with D possibly TRBD1 on 6 matching bases. The germline V gene encodes CDR1 SQVTM and CDR2 ANQGSEA. V dropped 6 bases and J dropped 6 bases, with 30 bases sitting between them. The CDR3 is made up of 17 amino acids. The CDR3 nucleotides read TGCAGCGTCGCCAGCAGTGAGGGGCAGGGGACCTTCGGCGAGCAGTACTTC. This gives the protein CSVASSEGQGTFGEQYF.

With respect to this clonotype: A much larger clone lies a single base off, so this may be a read error. The V and J genes are TRBV13 and TRBJ2-5; D gene uncertain. CDR3 length: 14 amino acids. Germline lookup yields CDR1 PRHDT and CDR2 FYEKMQ (reference sequence). V was cut by 4 bases and J by 7 bases, with 16 bases left in between. CDR3 residues: CASSYWANLGTQYF. In DNA form, the CDR3 reads TGTGCCAGCAGCTACTGGGCCAATTTGGGGACCCAGTACTTC. The variable domain in full, with the rest retrieved from reference TRBV13 and TRBJ2-5, is AAGVIQSPRHLIKEKRETATLKCYPIPRHDTVYWYQQGPGQDPQFLISFYEKMQSDKGSIPDRFSAQQFSDYHSELNMSSLELGDSALYFCASSYWANLGTQYFGPGTRLLVL.

This clonotype appeared many times. The chain couples TRBV4-1 to TRBJ2-7, with D tentatively TRBD1 (5 bases). The CDR3 extends over 13 amino acids. Trimming pared 5 bases from V and 2 bases from J, leaving 10 bases between. CDR1 is MGHRA, CDR2 YSYEKL, per germline. CDR3 nucleotide sequence: TGCGCCAGCAGCGGACATCTTACCTACGAGCAGTACTTC. Its protein product is CASSGHLTYEQYF.

Many counts were recorded for this clonotype. V and J are TRBV5-1 and TRBJ1-1; the D gene is possibly TRBD1 (5 bases). The germline V gene encodes CDR1 SGHRS and CDR2 YFSETQ. This CDR3 has 14 amino acids. V was cut by 4 bases and J by 3 bases, with 13 bases left in between. The CDR3 DNA follows: TGCGCCAGCAGCCCCGCTGACAGATACACTGAAGCTTTCTTT. Protein sequence: CASSPADRYTEAFF.

The CDR3 DNA follows: TGCGCCAGCAGCTCAACTTACCTTGGGGACAGAACCTACGAGCAGTACTTC. This gives the protein CASSSTYLGDRTYEQYF. This rearrangement joins TRBV5-1 to TRBJ2-7; 7 positions match TRBD1. The germline V gene has CDR1 SGHRS and CDR2 YFSETQ. This CDR3 spans 17 amino acids. The trim removed 3 bases at V and 2 bases at J, leaving 14 bases unmatched.

This clonotype was recorded at least ten times. The chain uses TRBV10-3 and TRBJ2-5; D uncertain. Trimming took off 4 bases at V and 2 bases at J, with 14 bases between the two ends. Germline loops: CDR1 ENHRY, CDR2 SYGVKD. The CDR3 has 15 residues. CDR3 protein: CAISATWLPQETQYF. CDR3 nucleotides: TGTGCCATCAGTGCCACGTGGTTACCGCAAGAGACCCAGTACTTC.

V is TRBV4-2 and J is TRBJ1-5, with D tentatively TRBD1 (6 bases). The germline V gene has CDR1 LGHNA and CDR2 YNFKEQ. This CDR3 is built from 16 residues. V lost 0 bases and J 6 bases, leaving 15 bases between the germline ends. The CDR3 DNA reads as TGTGCCAGCAGCCAAGAGATGGGGGCGCTTGGTCAGCCCCAGCATTTT. Its protein product is CASSQEMGALGQPQHF.

In this sample, this clonotype turned up many times. The genes are TRBV7-2 and TRBJ2-7, with TRBD2 matching 7 bases. This CDR3 is built from 14 residues. V lost 5 bases and J lost 5; bases outside the gene matches: 9. The germline V gene has CDR1 SGHTA and CDR2 FQGNSA. As DNA, the CDR3 is TGTGCCAGCAGCCACTACCGGACTAGTGACGAGCAGTACTTC. Translated: CASSHYRTSDEQYF.

This clonotype was detected only a few times. The chain couples TRBV11-2 to TRBJ2-6; TRBD1 is a possible D gene (6 bases). V lost 6 bases, J lost 0 bases, and 27 bases lay in between. CDR1 is SGHAT and CDR2 is FQNNGV in the germline V gene. This CDR3 is built from 21 residues. The CDR3 DNA is TGTGCCAGCAGTTCACTAACCTTAAACAGGGATCCACGCTCTGGGGCCAACGTCCTGACTTTC. It is translated as CASSSLTLNRDPRSGANVLTF.

A remark on this clonotype: A junction boundary mismatches the germline segment, possibly from a read error. The chain uses TRBV10-3 and TRBJ2-5, with 12 bases matching TRBD2. Per germline, CDR1 ENHRY and CDR2 SYGVKD. This CDR3 spans 17 amino acids. This chain's CDR3 is CASSYQTSGRGGGTQYF. CDR3 in DNA: TGTGCCAGCAGTTACCAGACTAGCGGGAGAGGCGGGGGGACCCAGTACTTC.

This clonotype was detected only a few times. The chain employs TRBV6-5 and TRBJ1-2; weak D call: TRBD1 (5 bases). This CDR3 has 16 residues. Trimming removed 3 bases from V and 3 bases from J, with 17 bases in between. Germline CDR1 MNHEY, CDR2 SVGAGI. CDR3 sequence: CASSYSGGTGDYGYTF. The CDR3, as DNA: TGTGCCAGCAGTTATTCGGGCGGGACGGGGGACTATGGCTACACCTTC.

This clonotype was observed a single time. A read error is possible here, since a much larger clone lies one base away. This CDR3 is CASSSYRDAEAFF. The CDR3 DNA is TGTGCCAGCAGTTCCTACAGGGATGCTGAAGCTTTCTTT. The chain joins TRBV6-5 to TRBJ1-1, with a possible D match to TRBD1 (6 bases). The CDR3 has 13 residues. The V end was cut by 4 bases, the J end by 6 bases, with 12 bases between. Looked up from germline, CDR1 is MNHEY and CDR2 is SVGAGI.

The J gene is TRBJ1-2, the V gene TRBV20-1; 8 bases fit TRBD1. Germline-derived CDR1 and CDR2 are DFQATT and SNEGSKA (reference sequence). This CDR3 is built from 16 residues. V was clipped by 5 bases and J by 2 bases; unmatched bases: 13. The CDR3: CSAPTGGFGKNYGYTF. The CDR3 coding sequence is TGCAGTGCTCCCACAGGGGGATTCGGTAAAAACTATGGCTACACCTTC.

In nucleotides, the CDR3 is TGTGCCAGCAGTTTGCCGGGGGGGGCATACAATGAGCAGTTCTTC. Its translation is CASSLPGGAYNEQFF. The J gene is TRBJ2-1, the V gene TRBV27, with 8 bases lining up with TRBD2. Trimming cost V 3 bases and J 4 bases; bases outside gene matches: 5. CDR1 MNHEY and CDR2 SMNVEV come from the germline V gene (reference sequence). This CDR3 region has 15 residues.

In this sample, this clonotype turned up a few times. The chain has TRBV7-9 and TRBJ1-2; D unresolved. Between the trimmed V and J ends, which lost 0 bases and 3 bases, there was a span of 20 bases. The length of the CDR3 is 18 residues. CDR1 SEHNR and CDR2 FQNEAQ come from the germline V gene (reference sequence). The CDR3 bases are TGTGCCAGCAGCTTAGCGGGCGCGGCAGTTTCCATAGACTATGGCTACACCTTC. Translated, it gives CASSLAGAAVSIDYGYTF.

This clonotype has at least ten counts. V and J are TRBV29-1 and TRBJ2-2; TRBD1 might be the D (5 bases). The germline gives CDR1 SQVTM, CDR2 ANQGSEA. This CDR3 comprises 12 residues. CDR3 sequence (DNA): TGCACCTACAGGTCGGACGGCGGGGAGCTGTTTTTT. Amino acid sequence: CTYRSDGGELFF.

As DNA, the CDR3 is TGCAGCGCTGACCTGAACACTGAAGCTTTCTTT. Residues: CSADLNTEAFF. This chain uses TRBV29-1 with TRBJ1-1; D uncertain. The V end was cut by 7 bases, the J end by 0 bases, with 6 bases between. This CDR3 is 11 amino acids long. From germline, CDR1 is SQVTM and CDR2 ANQGSEA.

The V and J genes are TRBV19 and TRBJ2-7; tentatively, D is TRBD1 (6 bases). The CDR3 spans 16 residues. V shed 4 bases and J shed 2 bases, with 18 bases lying between them. The germline V gene has CDR1 LNHDA and CDR2 SQIVND (reference sequence). The DNA of the CDR3 is TGTGCCAGTAGTAGGGGACACGACTTAATAACCTACGAGCAGTACTTC. It is translated as CASSRGHDLITYEQYF. The entire variable domain, with the rest obtained from reference TRBV19 and TRBJ2-7, is as follows: DGGITQSPKYLFRKEGQNVTLSCEQNLNHDAMYWYRQDPGQGLRLIYYSQIVNDFQKGDIAEGYSVSREKKESFPLTVTSAQKNPTAFYLCASSRGHDLITYEQYFGPGTRLTVT.

This clonotype has a handful of counts. The rearrangement uses TRBV20-1 and TRBJ2-7; no clear D. The CDR3 runs to 12 residues. CDR1 is DFQATT, CDR2 SNEGSKA, per germline (reference sequence). V was pared by 4 bases and J by 1 base, with 8 bases between. CDR3 sequence: CSATSQSYEQYF. The CDR3 nucleotides read TGCAGTGCTACTTCCCAGTCCTACGAGCAGTACTTC.

This clonotype was seen a handful of times. Here the CDR3 DNA reads TGTGCCAGCAGCCCCCGGACAGGGGCGACTAATGAAAAACTGTTTTTT. As protein: CASSPRTGATNEKLFF. J is TRBJ1-4 and V is TRBV12-3 or TRBV12-4; 9 bases agree with TRBD1. Germline trimming cut 6 bases from V and 2 bases from J; bases unmatched to any gene: 7. The length of the CDR3 is 16 residues.

The chain couples TRBV19 to TRBJ1-2, with TRBD1 identical over 9 bases. The CDR3 is 13 amino acids. In germline, CDR1 is LNHDA, CDR2 SQIVND (reference sequence). V gave up 10 bases and J gave up 8 bases; unmatched junction bases: 11. The CDR3 nucleotides read TGTGCCACCGCCCCGGGACAGGGAGGAGGCTACACCTTC. It specifies CATAPGQGGGYTF. Full variable domain (outside the CDR3, taken from reference TRBV19 and TRBJ1-2): DGGITQSPKYLFRKEGQNVTLSCEQNLNHDAMYWYRQDPGQGLRLIYYSQIVNDFQKGDIAEGYSVSREKKESFPLTVTSAQKNPTAFYLCATAPGQGGGYTFGSGTRLTVV.

This clonotype was found many times. The V call is TRBV5-1, the J call TRBJ2-7; 7 positions match TRBD1. Germline CDR1 SGHRS, CDR2 YFSETQ. Trimming at V came to 5 bases and at J to 2 bases, leaving 7 bases not matched to a gene. The CDR3 is 14 residues long. CDR3 sequence: CASSYGTAAYEQYF. The CDR3 coding sequence is TGCGCCAGCAGTTATGGGACAGCTGCCTACGAGCAGTACTTC.

This clonotype was seen a few times. J is TRBJ2-7 and V is TRBV4-1, with D maybe TRBD1 (5 bases). The CDR3 covers 16 residues. V dropped 0 bases and J dropped 0 bases, with 12 bases sitting between them. From germline, CDR1 is MGHRA and CDR2 YSYEKL. CDR3 region: CASSQDSVTGSYEQYF. In DNA, the CDR3 is TGCGCCAGCAGCCAAGATTCAGTAACAGGCTCCTACGAGCAGTACTTC.

To note about this clonotype: This CDR3 is missing its conserved last phenylalanine or tryptophan, likely due to a read error. This chain uses TRBV9 with TRBJ2-2, with 7 bases fitting TRBD2. There are 15 residues in the CDR3. Trimming took 0 bases from V and 1 from J; bases not matched to a gene: 0. Germline V gives CDR1 SGDLS, CDR2 YYNGEE. The CDR3 nucleotides read TGTGCCAGCAGCGTAGCGGGGGGGAACACCGGGGAGCTGTTTCTT. This encodes CASSVAGGNTGELFL.